The present TCR beta chain was sequenced within a study of CD8+ T cells in alopecia areata. Stated treatment: oral pan-JAK inhibitor, 5-10 mg twice daily. Both CD4+ and CD8+ T cells were separated by sorting PBMCs. Germline V gives CDR1 SQVTM, CDR2 ANQGSEA. Deletions cut 0 bases from V and 1 base from J, with 2 bases between. This CDR3 has 12 residues. cDNA reverse transcribed from extracted RNA served as the sequencing template. Sequencing was performed with immunoSEQ multiplex PCR; in TCRdb, only in-frame clones are kept and a portion is missing. Here the sample spans roughly 110,000 clones, approximately 55% being singletons.

Source: CD4+ T cells sorted from blood, taken at week 24, from a patient treated with tofacitinib. This rearrangement joins TRBV29-1 to TRBJ2-3; unclear D gene. The TCR sequence derives from a human donor with alopecia areata. The CDR3 loop is CSVEEGTDTQYF. The CDR3 region has the DNA TGCAGCGTTGAAGAAGGCACAGATACGCAGTATTTT.